This T cell receptor beta chain was identified in a study of identical twins. Study-wide results and limits: Alpha sequences that were out-of-frame and twin-shared showed an excess of low generation probability.

This clonotype was detected a few times. What it recognizes is unknown. Unique molecular identifiers were present on the cDNA, which also gained a universal primer site by template switching. TCRdb independently ran MiXCR on the 5' RACE reads; one entry per CDR3 protein. Altogether 400,000 to 500,000 distinct CDR3 sequences are present, roughly 18% being singletons, with the ten largest covering about 12%. Germline trimming cut 6 bases from V and 4 bases from J; bases unmatched to any gene: 7. This CDR3 has 15 residues. The V call is TRBV12-3 or TRBV12-4, the J call TRBJ2-2; 8 bases are shared with TRBD2. Sequenced sample: naive T cells sorted from blood. This TCR was sampled from a man aged 45-65 years in good health. The CDR3 DNA follows: TGTGCCAGCAGATCAGCGGGAGTCAGCACCGGGGAGCTGTTTTTT. Its translation is CASRSAGVSTGELFF.